The source of this TCR beta chain is a study of T cell repertoires in aging, cancer and after chemotherapy. Rearranged V-D-J TRB sequences were amplified with a mixed TRB-A/B primer pool. Via MiXCR, TCRdb re-called the multiplex PCR reads, giving one row per CDR3 protein. Of about 5,600 distinct CDR3 sequences listed, about 35% are singletons. TCR beta rearrangements were amplified from peripheral blood genomic DNA. V shed 5 bases and J 6 bases; nucleotides not matched to a gene: 9. There are 16 residues in the CDR3. Germline-derived CDR1 and CDR2 are MNHEY and SMNVEV (reference sequence). Turning to this clonotype: Its antigen is not known.

Broader study findings: In healthy donors, age-related TCR diversity loss mainly reflected lost richness. Age-matched healthy donors had significantly more diverse, less clonal blood TCR repertoires than untreated cancer patients.

The V and J genes are TRBV27 and TRBJ2-1; 11 bases are shared with TRBD2. The clonotype comes from a human donor with a blood cancer. Sequenced: blood. The CDR3 coding sequence is TGTGCCAGCAGTCCCCCTACTAGCGGGAGAGGCAATGAGCAGTTCTTC. It specifies CASSPPTSGRGNEQFF.